Following are 27 T cell receptor beta chains from one sample sequenced in a study of blood T cells in healthy people across ages. Primers used in a second PCR of roughly 6 to 12 cycles were a sample-barcoded 5' primer and a J-beta primer mix. A single record per CDR3 protein comes from TCRdb applying MiXCR to the 5' RACE reads. The repertoire holds 1,800,000 or so distinct CDR3 sequences, roughly two fifths seen once, with approximately 22% in the top ten. The specimen was blood. Receptors originate from a human donor in good health.

This clonotype was found a few times. The chain links TRBV5-5 to TRBJ2-7; D call uncertain. The J call may be faulty, since TRBJ2-5 better matches the DNA end. This CDR3 spans 15 amino acids. Per germline, CDR1 SGHKS and CDR2 YYEKEE (reference sequence). The DNA of the CDR3 is TGTGCCAGCAGCTTGGCCAACAGCTACCAAGAGACCCAGTACTTC. Protein product: CASSLANSYQETQYF.

This clonotype turned up a few times. The J gene is TRBJ2-1, the V gene TRBV4-3, with 7 nucleotides matching TRBD2. V lost 3 bases and J lost 7; bases outside the gene matches: 15. The length of the CDR3 is 17 residues. Germline CDR1 and CDR2: LGHNA and YSLEER. CDR3 sequence reads: CASSQEMAGVGVNEQFF. For the CDR3, the DNA is TGCGCCAGCAGCCAGGAAATGGCGGGGGTCGGTGTAAATGAGCAGTTCTTC.

There are a few counts of this clonotype. This chain joins TRBV6-4 and TRBJ1-6; D unresolved. The germline V gene encodes CDR1 MRHNA and CDR2 SNTAGT. This CDR3 has 15 residues. Between the trimmed V and J ends, which lost 0 bases and 7 bases, there was a span of 10 bases. The CDR3 DNA follows: TGTGCCAGCAGTGACTCGGGAGGGCCGAATTCACCCCTCCACTTT. Translating gives CASSDSGGPNSPLHF.

This clonotype was seen ten or more times. The rearrangement uses TRBV12-3 or TRBV12-4 and TRBJ2-1, with TRBD2 matching 9 bases. The CDR3 consists of 14 residues. The V segment lost 7 bases and the J segment 6 bases; nucleotides outside the gene matches: 7. CDR3 sequence reads: CASTRASGANEQFF. In DNA form, the CDR3 reads TGTGCCAGCACCAGGGCTAGCGGGGCCAATGAGCAGTTCTTC.

The sample holds a few counts of this clonotype. V is TRBV9 and J is TRBJ1-2; D unresolved. The CDR3 covers 12 residues. V was trimmed by 4 bases and J by 8 bases, leaving 12 bases between them. Germline CDR1 reads SGDLS; CDR2 reads YYNGEE. The CDR3 loop reads CASSSHGLGYTF. CDR3 coding DNA: TGTGCCAGCAGCTCACACGGTTTGGGCTACACCTTC.

The V call is TRBV12-3 or TRBV12-4, the J call TRBJ2-1; 13 positions agree with TRBD2. With 7 bases clipped from V and 10 bases from J, the junction kept 10 bases outside the gene matches. The CDR3 sequence is 15 residues long. In DNA, the CDR3 is TGTGCCAGCAACCCCGGGACTAGCGGGGTTGGAGAGCAGTTCTTC. Translation gives CASNPGTSGVGEQFF.

The chain recombines TRBV4-3 with TRBJ1-2; D gene uncertain. Trimming stripped 3 bases from V and 2 bases from J, with 10 bases between. Germline V gives CDR1 LGHNA, CDR2 YSLEER. This CDR3 region has 14 residues. The CDR3 nucleotides read TGCGCCAGCAGCCATCATTCCCGGAACTATGGCTACACCTTC. It translates to CASSHHSRNYGYTF.

The V and J genes are TRBV27 and TRBJ1-5; maybe TRBD1 (6 bases). Trimming shortened V by 5 bases and J by 5 bases, and 10 bases separated the two germline ends. Per germline, CDR1 MNHEY and CDR2 SMNVEV (reference sequence). CDR3 length: 13 amino acids. The CDR3, as DNA: TGTGCCAGCAGTGGAGGGGGAGATCAGCCCCAGCATTTT. Translated, it gives CASSGGGDQPQHF.

The rearrangement links TRBV4-3 to TRBJ1-5; 8 bases agree with TRBD1. CDR3 length: 15 amino acids. Germline CDR1 is LGHNA and CDR2 is YSLEER. Trimming took 0 bases from V and 5 from J; bases not matched to a gene: 3. The CDR3 nucleotides read TGCGCCAGCAGCCAAGATGACAGGGGAGATCAGCCCCAGCATTTT. This sequence encodes CASSQDDRGDQPQHF.

This clonotype was picked up a small number of times. V usage is TRBV4-3 and J usage is TRBJ2-2, with D hard to call. The CDR3 is 16 amino acids. Germline CDR1 LGHNA, CDR2 YSLEER. Trimming took off 3 bases at V and 1 base at J, with 12 bases between the two ends. DNA of the CDR3: TGCGCCAGCAGCCAGTTTAGCAGGTGGAACACCGGGGAGCTGTTTTTT. It encodes CASSQFSRWNTGELFF.

This clonotype was picked up a small number of times. V gene TRBV20-1 combines with J gene TRBJ2-1; D possibly corresponds to TRBD2 (5 bases). CDR3 length: 15 amino acids. The germline gives CDR1 DFQATT, CDR2 SNEGSKA (reference sequence). Trimming took 7 bases from V and 0 from J, leaving 16 bases between them. CDR3 residues: CSVISDPASYNEQFF. CDR3 DNA: TGCAGTGTAATTAGCGATCCGGCCTCCTACAATGAGCAGTTCTTC.

The rearrangement links TRBV5-6 to TRBJ1-6; tentatively, D is TRBD1 (5 bases). The CDR3 consists of 14 residues. Germline CDR1 reads SGHDT; CDR2 reads YYEEEE. The V end lost 3 bases, the J end lost 7 bases, and 11 bases lay between the germline ends. CDR3 residues: CASSSGRMNSPLHF. For the CDR3, the DNA is TGTGCCAGCAGCTCGGGACGGATGAATTCACCCCTCCACTTT.

This clonotype was seen a handful of times. The chain combines TRBV20-1 with TRBJ1-5; D remains unclear. The V and J ends lost 3 bases and 0 bases respectively, with 9 bases between them. Germline V gene data show CDR1 as DFQATT and CDR2 as SNEGSKA (reference sequence). The CDR3 runs to 14 residues. Written as DNA, the CDR3 is TGCAGTGCTAGCTTAGACTATAGCAATCAGCCCCAGCATTTT. This translates into CSASLDYSNQPQHF.

This chain joins TRBV10-3 and TRBJ2-3; D unclear. The length of the CDR3 is 14 residues. Deletions cut 2 bases from V and 3 bases from J, with 9 bases between. The germline V gene encodes CDR1 ENHRY and CDR2 SYGVKD. CDR3 sequence reads: CAISEATITDTQYF. CDR3 DNA sequence: TGTGCCATCAGTGAGGCCACAATAACAGATACGCAGTATTTT.

This clonotype was counted only a few times. The rearrangement joins TRBV20-1 to TRBJ2-3; TRBD2 aligns across 7 bases. Germline V gives CDR1 DFQATT, CDR2 SNEGSKA (reference sequence). The CDR3 totals 12 residues. The ends lost 4 bases at V and 6 bases at J; junction bases unmatched: 4. DNA for the CDR3: TGCAGTGCTACACGGGGAGGGGATACGCAGTATTTT. It specifies CSATRGGDTQYF.

J is TRBJ1-1 and V is TRBV29-1; D gene uncertain. The germline CDR1 and CDR2 sequences are SQVTM and ANQGSEA. V lost 4 bases and J lost 6, with 9 bases in between. The CDR3 spans 11 residues. The CDR3 sequence: CSVGGVAEAFF. In DNA form, the CDR3 reads TGCAGCGTTGGCGGGGTGGCTGAAGCTTTCTTT.

This clonotype has a count of ten or more. Written as DNA, the CDR3 is TGTGCCAGCACCCGTTTGGGGGCTTCCTACAATGAGCAGTTCTTC. Its translation: CASTRLGASYNEQFF. J is TRBJ2-1 and V is TRBV12-3 or TRBV12-4, with a possible D match to TRBD1 (6 bases). V dropped 7 bases and J dropped 1 base, with 14 bases sitting between them. The CDR3 is made up of 15 amino acids.

This chain connects TRBV9 to TRBJ1-2; D perhaps matches TRBD1 (5 bases). The CDR3 length is 13 residues. Trimming left V 3 bases short and J 4 bases short, with 10 bases between. Germline CDR1 and CDR2: SGDLS and YYNGEE. The CDR3: CASSAEGIYGYTF. The CDR3 DNA follows: TGTGCCAGCAGCGCCGAGGGGATCTATGGCTACACCTTC.

This clonotype was seen a few times. The J gene is TRBJ2-3, the V gene TRBV5-1, with 7 bases aligning to TRBD2. CDR3 length: 14 residues. Trimming took 1 base from V and 6 from J; bases not matched to a gene: 5. Germline V gene lookup returns CDR1 SGHRS and CDR2 YFSETQ. The CDR3 loop is CASSLSGGQDTQYF. Written as DNA, the CDR3 is TGCGCCAGCAGCTTGTCGGGGGGTCAGGATACGCAGTATTTT.

The chain has TRBV28 and TRBJ2-7; 7 positions agree with TRBD1. V was pared by 7 bases and J by 10 bases, with 7 bases of the junction left unmatched. Germline CDR1 is MDHEN and CDR2 is SYDVKM. CDR3 length equals 11 residues. DNA for the CDR3: TGTGCCAGCATGGGGGACAGCTTACAGTACTTC. This translates into CASMGDSLQYF. Using reference TRBV28 and TRBJ2-7 for the parts outside the CDR3, the full variable domain is DVKVTQSSRYLVKRTGEKVFLECVQDMDHENMFWYRQDPGLGLRLIYFSYDVKMKEKGDIPEGYSVSREKKERFSLILESASTNQTSMYLCASMGDSLQYFGPGTRLTVT.

This chain links TRBV5-1 with TRBJ2-1; 13 nucleotides agree with TRBD2. Germline trimming cut 0 bases from V and 7 bases from J; bases unmatched to any gene: 13. Germline V gene lookup returns CDR1 SGHRS and CDR2 YFSETQ. This CDR3 contains 19 residues. CDR3 loop: CASSLVTSGGLIEGNEQFF. DNA for the CDR3: TGCGCCAGCAGCTTGGTGACTAGCGGGGGGCTAATAGAAGGGAATGAGCAGTTCTTC.

This clonotype has just a few counts. This rearrangement joins TRBV28 to TRBJ1-2; unclear D gene. The germline V gene encodes CDR1 MDHEN and CDR2 SYDVKM. CDR3 size: 18 residues. V dropped 3 bases and J dropped 1 base, with 21 bases sitting between them. For the CDR3, the DNA is TGTGCCAGCAGTTTGGCAGTCCCCCACCTACGACTTAACTATGGCTACACCTTC. As protein: CASSLAVPHLRLNYGYTF.

The V and J genes are TRBV2 and TRBJ1-6; no reliable D call. The CDR3 runs 14 residues. Trimming left V 4 bases short and J 4 bases short, with 8 bases between. Germline assignment: CDR1 SNHLY and CDR2 FYNNEI. CDR3 nucleotide sequence: TGTGCCAGCAGTGCGGAAAGATATAATTCACCCCTCCACTTT. Translation: CASSAERYNSPLHF. Looking up the rest from reference TRBV2 and TRBJ1-6 gives the full variable domain: EPEVTQTPSHQVTQMGQEVILRCVPISNHLYFYWYRQILGQKVEFLVSFYNNEISEKSEIFDDQFSVERPDGSNFTLKIRSTKLEDSAMYFCASSAERYNSPLHFGNGTRLTVT.

Details on this clonotype: This clone may be a read error of a much larger clone one base away. The chain joins TRBV6-2 or TRBV6-3 to TRBJ2-4; D is possibly TRBD2 (5 bases). The DNA end is a closer match to TRBJ2-7, so the J assignment may be wrong. The CDR3 has 12 residues. Germline loops: CDR1 MNHEY, CDR2 SVGEGT. The CDR3 region has the DNA TGTGTCAGCAGTTACGGGATTTACGAGCAGTACTTC. Translated: CVSSYGIYEQYF.

In this sample, this clonotype turned up a few times. For the CDR3, the DNA is TGCGCCAGCAGACCAACGACAGGGACACCCTACGAGCAGTACTTC. This gives the protein CASRPTTGTPYEQYF. The chain employs TRBV5-1 and TRBJ2-7; 7 positions match TRBD1. There are 15 residues in the CDR3. Germline CDR1 reads SGHRS; CDR2 reads YFSETQ. The trim removed 5 bases at V and 2 bases at J, leaving 10 bases unmatched.

The chain carries TRBV20-1 and TRBJ2-5; D unclear. The CDR3 extends over 14 amino acids. CDR1 and CDR2 (germline): DFQATT, SNEGSKA (reference sequence). The ends were cut back, 1 base at V and 0 bases at J, with 9 bases in the middle. The CDR3: CSARAWRNQETQYF. CDR3 DNA sequence: TGCAGTGCTAGAGCGTGGCGGAACCAAGAGACCCAGTACTTC.

In this sample, this clonotype turned up a few times. The chain combines TRBV7-6 with TRBJ2-4; D could derive from TRBD1 or TRBD2 (5 bases each). The J call is doubtful: the DNA matches TRBJ2-7 better. Germline V CDR1 and CDR2: SGHVS, FNYEAQ. The CDR3 spans 14 residues. The CDR3 is CASSPRDGLSEQYF. The CDR3 coding sequence is TGTGCCAGCAGCCCCCGGGACGGCCTTTCCGAGCAGTACTTC.